Listed below are T cell receptor beta chains from one sample, sequenced in a study of siplizumab effects on memory and regulatory T cells. Method: immunoSEQ multiplex PCR; TCRdb's copy keeps in-frame clones and lacks some. The data contain just under 85,000 clones, about nine tenths of them singletons. Input material: Tregs sorted from blood. Receptor source: a human donor in good health. CDR3s leave out the opening cysteine and the closing phenylalanine or tryptophan. Fields, in order: V gene, J gene, CDR3 protein.

v_gene: TRBV7-9; j_gene: TRBJ2-3; CDR3aa: ASSLGRTSGVSTDTQY
v_gene: TRBV4-1; j_gene: TRBJ2-7; CDR3aa: ASSHSKGGEVTYEQY
v_gene: TRBV29-1; j_gene: TRBJ2-6; CDR3aa: SVEEVHSGANVLT
v_gene: TRBV5-4; j_gene: TRBJ1-2; CDR3aa: ASSLDGRTGDYGYT
v_gene: TRBV12-5; j_gene: TRBJ1-1; CDR3aa: ASGFNIKEAF
v_gene: TRBV6-5; j_gene: TRBJ1-5; CDR3aa: ASSTDSWRNQPQH
v_gene: TRBV7-3; j_gene: TRBJ1-2; CDR3aa: ASSWDRCYGYT
v_gene: TRBV5-1; j_gene: TRBJ1-6; CDR3aa: ASSRIDRDESPLH
v_gene: TRBV7-8; j_gene: TRBJ2-1; CDR3aa: ASSSTTSGPLF
v_gene: TRBV7-2; j_gene: TRBJ2-5; CDR3aa: ASSYQGGDRETQY
v_gene: TRBV6-6; j_gene: TRBJ1-1; CDR3aa: ASRPGTGIMNTEAF
v_gene: TRBV28; j_gene: TRBJ1-6; CDR3aa: ASSWEGYNSPLH
v_gene: TRBV11-2; j_gene: TRBJ1-5; CDR3aa: ASSPLIGSSNQPQH
v_gene: TRBV29-1; j_gene: TRBJ1-1; CDR3aa: SVEVLTMNTEAF
v_gene: TRBV28; j_gene: TRBJ2-2; CDR3aa: ASIAGGPSTGELF
v_gene: TRBV18; j_gene: TRBJ1-1; CDR3aa: ASSPGQGLTEAF
v_gene: TRBV4-1; j_gene: TRBJ2-1; CDR3aa: ASSLDSRSNEQF
v_gene: TRBV5-6; j_gene: TRBJ1-2; CDR3aa: ASSKGGEPNYGYT
v_gene: TRBV18; j_gene: TRBJ1-2; CDR3aa: ASSPDRGPYGYT
v_gene: TRBV7-8; j_gene: TRBJ1-4; CDR3aa: ASRSRGNEKLF
v_gene: TRBV30; j_gene: TRBJ1-1; CDR3aa: AWSTSGTGCF
v_gene: TRBV27; j_gene: TRBJ1-1; CDR3aa: ASSRMTSPHHVPVPEAF
v_gene: TRBV9; j_gene: TRBJ1-2; CDR3aa: ASSAGTPAYT
v_gene: TRBV18; j_gene: TRBJ2-2; CDR3aa: ASSPEEWRNTGELF
v_gene: TRBV11-2; j_gene: TRBJ1-1; CDR3aa: ASSLEGRRAF
v_gene: TRBV5-1; j_gene: TRBJ1-2; CDR3aa: ASSRGGSGYT
v_gene: TRBV11-1; j_gene: TRBJ2-1; CDR3aa: ASSLLGEVSGEQF
v_gene: TRBV18; j_gene: TRBJ2-1; CDR3aa: ASSPKGNEQF
v_gene: TRBV18; j_gene: TRBJ1-1; CDR3aa: ASSPWQANTEAF
v_gene: TRBV7-9; j_gene: TRBJ1-2; CDR3aa: ASSLLLGGNYGYT
v_gene: TRBV11-2; j_gene: TRBJ2-5; CDR3aa: ASSFQWVGLETQY
v_gene: TRBV2; j_gene: TRBJ1-5; CDR3aa: ASSPPDRDVQPQH
v_gene: TRBV29-1; j_gene: TRBJ1-2; CDR3aa: SVVGGDGYT
v_gene: TRBV7-2; j_gene: TRBJ1-2; CDR3aa: ASSRQGIYGYT
v_gene: TRBV18; j_gene: TRBJ1-2; CDR3aa: ASSPLQDRYGYT
v_gene: TRBV7-9; j_gene: TRBJ1-1; CDR3aa: ASSPGQSNTEAF
v_gene: TRBV15; j_gene: TRBJ1-1; CDR3aa: ATSRNTEAF
v_gene: TRBV9; j_gene: TRBJ1-2; CDR3aa: ASSDVTAFYGYT
v_gene: TRBV19; j_gene: TRBJ2-3; CDR3aa: ASSIGSRRGGTDTQY
v_gene: TRBV7-2; j_gene: TRBJ2-7; CDR3aa: ASSFRGSLNEQY
v_gene: TRBV28; j_gene: TRBJ2-4; CDR3aa: ASVRGDMGSKNIQY
v_gene: TRBV12-5; j_gene: TRBJ2-7; CDR3aa: ASGLGQTGPDEQY